Below, 8 T cell receptor beta chains from the same sample are listed, as sequenced in a study of blood T cell repertoires in COVID-19. The data were produced by immunoSEQ multiplex PCR, yet TCRdb's version contains in-frame clones alone and is incomplete. The table shows 200,000 to 250,000 clones, with around 89% occurring only once. Material: PBMCs or T cells enriched from blood (not recorded which). The receptors here all came from a young man who had been exposed to COVID-19.

This chain joins TRBV18 and TRBJ1-6; a weak D match, TRBD1 (5 bases). The CDR3 covers 17 residues. Trimming took off 8 bases at V and 13 bases at J, with 30 bases between the two ends. CDR1 is KGHSH and CDR2 is LQKENI in the germline V gene. The DNA of the CDR3 is TGTGCCAGCGCCTCCGGGGGGTCAGCGACTTCTATTCGGCCCCTCCACTTT. This codes for CASASGGSATSIRPLHF.

The chain combines TRBV19 with TRBJ1-6; unclear D gene. The CDR3 has 13 residues. In germline, CDR1 is LNHDA, CDR2 SQIVND (reference sequence). The V end lost 6 bases, the J end lost 9 bases, and 12 bases lay between the germline ends. CDR3 sequence reads: CASSSGSISPLHF. DNA for the CDR3: TGTGCCAGTAGCTCGGGGTCAATTTCACCCCTCCACTTT.

V is TRBV5-4 and J is TRBJ1-4, with a possible D match to TRBD1 (5 bases). The CDR3 has 14 amino acids. Per the germline V gene, CDR1 is SGHNT and CDR2 is YYREEE (reference sequence). Trimming removed 4 bases from V and 5 bases from J, with 12 bases in between. The CDR3 loop is CASSPDNYNEKLFF. In DNA, the CDR3 is TGTGCCAGCAGCCCGGACAACTACAATGAAAAACTGTTTTTT. Full variable domain (missing parts from reference TRBV5-4 and TRBJ1-4): ETGVTQSPTHLIKTRGQQVTLRCSSQSGHNTVSWYQQALGQGPQFIFQYYREEENGRGNFPPRFSGLQFPNYSSELNVNALELDDSALYLCASSPDNYNEKLFFGSGTQLSVL.

This chain uses TRBV6-5 with TRBJ2-1; TRBD2 agrees at 10 bases. There are 16 residues in the CDR3. Trimming took 5 bases from V and 7 from J; bases not matched to a gene: 11. Germline V gene sequence: CDR1 MNHEY, CDR2 SVGAGI. CDR3 protein: CASSNLAGGVRNEQFF. The CDR3 DNA reads as TGTGCCAGCAGTAACTTAGCGGGGGGCGTCAGAAATGAGCAGTTCTTC.

V usage is TRBV19 and J usage is TRBJ1-2; 8 bases fit TRBD1. With V trimmed by 0 bases and J by 2 bases, 2 bases remained unmatched. The germline V gene has CDR1 LNHDA and CDR2 SQIVND (reference sequence). The CDR3 covers 15 residues. The CDR3, as DNA: TGTGCCAGTAGTATAGATCGGACAGGGAACTATGGCTACACCTTC. This translates into CASSIDRTGNYGYTF.

The genes are TRBV18 and TRBJ1-2; no clear D gene. V lost 3 bases and J 5 bases, leaving 7 bases between the germline ends. The CDR3 consists of 12 residues. The germline CDR1 and CDR2 sequences are KGHSH and LQKENI. The CDR3 nucleotides are TGTGCCAGCTCACCGCACAGTTATGGCTACACCTTC. It translates to CASSPHSYGYTF.

The chain couples TRBV3-1 (or the pseudogene TRBV3-2) to TRBJ2-1; 8 nucleotides align to TRBD1. This CDR3 has 17 residues. Germline V gene lookup returns CDR1 LGHDT and CDR2 YNNKEL (reference sequence). With V trimmed by 1 base and J by 7 bases, 12 bases remained unmatched. CDR3 sequence reads: CASSQGGAGGAVNEQFF. In nucleotides, the CDR3 is TGTGCCAGCAGCCAAGGCGGCGCAGGGGGCGCGGTAAATGAGCAGTTCTTC.

The genes are TRBV19 and TRBJ2-1; 11 nucleotides match TRBD2. Germline V gene lookup returns CDR1 LNHDA and CDR2 SQIVND (reference sequence). This CDR3 comprises 15 residues. J lost 13 bases, V lost 1 base, and 9 bases had no gene match. The CDR3 DNA reads as TGTGCCAGTAGTATAGGCGCTAGCGGGGGGCAGAAACAGTTCTTC. Protein product: CASSIGASGGQKQFF. Complete variable domain (other parts from reference TRBV19 and TRBJ2-1): DGGITQSPKYLFRKEGQNVTLSCEQNLNHDAMYWYRQDPGQGLRLIYYSQIVNDFQKGDIAEGYSVSREKKESFPLTVTSAQKNPTAFYLCASSIGASGGQKQFFGPGTRLTVL.